The present TCR beta chain was sequenced within a study of blood T cell repertoires in COVID-19. About the study: Whether acute or convalescent, the COVID-19 samples came from the United States, Italy and Spain. In each case, the material was cDNA or gDNA derived from T cells, B-cell-depleted T cells, or PBMCs.

Using immunoSEQ multiplex PCR, the repertoire was profiled, and TCRdb retains in-frame clones only, with some absent. Counted here are over 90,000 clones, around nine tenths occurring once; the ten biggest clones make up around 5.1%. This clone was picked up one time. CDR3 length: 16 residues. V dropped 2 bases and J dropped 8; count of bases not matched to a gene: 6. CDR1 is ENHRY, CDR2 SYGVKD, per germline. The material sequenced was peripheral blood. The origin of this receptor is a man between 50 and 59 years old with acute or convalescent COVID-19. The chain employs TRBV10-3 and TRBJ2-1; 13 positions agree with TRBD2. CDR3 sequence reads: CAISEGLAGAGDEQFF. The CDR3 region has the DNA TGTGCCATCAGTGAGGGACTAGCGGGAGCCGGGGATGAGCAGTTCTTC.